What follows describes a single T cell receptor (beta chain). Its antigen is not identified. This entry comes from a study of T cell responses to AZD1222 COVID-19 vaccine. Whole-study results and caveats: Vaccination with two AZD1222 doses was followed by a rise in Spike-specific TCR breadth and depth. Unmutated variant regions are reportedly the target of nearly half of TCRs that are spike-specific. Donors, mostly white British, included more females; clonal diversity was possibly underestimated.

The repertoire was sequenced with immunoSEQ multiplex PCR; TCRdb's copy has only in-frame clones and lacks some. The repertoire consists of some 20,000 clones, with roughly 80% occurring once and the leading ten covering about 16%. This CDR3 is built from 13 residues. Germline V gene lookup returns CDR1 MDHEN and CDR2 SYDVKM. Trimming cost V 4 bases and J 0 bases, with 7 bases left between them. The chain couples TRBV28 to TRBJ2-7; tentatively, D is TRBD2 (5 bases). The material was peripheral blood, obtained 28 days after the second AZD1222 dose. This TCR was recovered from an adult who received the AZD1222 COVID-19 vaccine. CDR3 bases: TGTGCCAGCAGTTCGGGGAACTCCTACGAGCAGTACTTC. This sequence encodes CASSSGNSYEQYF.